This T cell receptor (beta chain) was sequenced during a study of a mutant IDH1 vaccine in newly diagnosed glioma. Study-level information: Vaccination followed radiotherapy alone by 4-6 weeks, or accompanied temozolomide cycles. Of the patients given treatment, approximately 62% were male and 37.5% were female, and a mean age of about 40 years was recorded. Radiotherapy, temozolomide, or both had been given previously, and both were given to most.

This clone was observed a single time. Its antigen is not identified. Sequenced by immunoSEQ multiplex PCR; TCRdb stores in-frame clones only, minus some. In the table there are 30,000 to 40,000 clones, roughly three fifths of which are singletons. CDR3 length: 15 amino acids. The time point is: week 5, during vaccination. Topical imiquimod was applied with each vaccine dose, which held 300 ug of mutant IDH1 20-mer peptide. The specimen was PBMCs, collected from a glioma patient whose treatment included an IDH1 peptide vaccine. The chain joins TRBV21-1 to TRBJ1-1; the table's D call, TRBD1, was not checked against the DNA. TRBV21-1 is flagged as a pseudogene. This TCR came from a woman between 18 and 29 years old with glioma. Here the CDR3 reads CASRTPDRGHTEAFF. CDR3 DNA sequence: TGTGCCAGCCGAACCCCGGACAGGGGGCACACTGAAGCTTTCTTT.